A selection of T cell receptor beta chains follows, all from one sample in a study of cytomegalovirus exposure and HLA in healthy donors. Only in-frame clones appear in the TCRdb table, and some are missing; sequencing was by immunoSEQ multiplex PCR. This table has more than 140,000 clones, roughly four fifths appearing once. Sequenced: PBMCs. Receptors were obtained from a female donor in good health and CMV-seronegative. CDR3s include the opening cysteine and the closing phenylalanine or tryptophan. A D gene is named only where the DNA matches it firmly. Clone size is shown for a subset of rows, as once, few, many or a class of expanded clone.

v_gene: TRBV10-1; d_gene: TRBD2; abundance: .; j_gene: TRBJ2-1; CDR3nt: TGCGCCAGCAGTGAACCGGGACTAGAGAACAATGAGCAGTTCTTC; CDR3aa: CASSEPGLENNEQFF
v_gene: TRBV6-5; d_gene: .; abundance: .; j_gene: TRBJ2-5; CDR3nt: TGTGCCAGCAGTTTTTCGGACTCCACCAAAGAGACCCAGTACTTC; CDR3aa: CASSFSDSTKETQYF
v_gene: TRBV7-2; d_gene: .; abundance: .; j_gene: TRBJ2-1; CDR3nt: TGTGCCAGCAGCCCCAGGTACAATGAGCAGTTCTTC; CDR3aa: CASSPRYNEQFF
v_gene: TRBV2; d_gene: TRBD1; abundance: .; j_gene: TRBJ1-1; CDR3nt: TGTGCCACTCCGGGACAGGAATTCATGAACACTGAAGCTTTCTTT; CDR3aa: CATPGQEFMNTEAFF
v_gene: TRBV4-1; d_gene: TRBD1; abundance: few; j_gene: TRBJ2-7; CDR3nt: TGCGCCAGCAGCCAAGGGCCCCAGGGACAGGGGGTATACGAGCAGTACTTC; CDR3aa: CASSQGPQGQGVYEQYF
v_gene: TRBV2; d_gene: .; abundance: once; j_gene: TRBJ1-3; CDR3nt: TGTGCCAGCAGTGAGACGACGGGCTCTGGAAACACCATATATTTT; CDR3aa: CASSETTGSGNTIYF
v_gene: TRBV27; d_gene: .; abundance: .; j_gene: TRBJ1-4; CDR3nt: TGTGCCAGCACCGGCCAGGGGAGTGAAAAACTGTTTTTT; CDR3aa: CASTGQGSEKLFF
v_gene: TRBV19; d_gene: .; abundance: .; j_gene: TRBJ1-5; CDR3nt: TGTGCCAGTAATCGCGGGGGGGCTGATAGCAATCAGCCCCAGCATTTT; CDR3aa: CASNRGGADSNQPQHF
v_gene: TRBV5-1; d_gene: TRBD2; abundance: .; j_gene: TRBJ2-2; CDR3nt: TGCGCCAGCAACCCGGGGGAGGGCGGTGGCACCGGGGAGCTGTTTTTT; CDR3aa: CASNPGEGGGTGELFF
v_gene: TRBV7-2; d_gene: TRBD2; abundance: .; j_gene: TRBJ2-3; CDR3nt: TGTGCCAGCAGCCCCTATCTGACTAGCGGGGGGTCCGATACGCAGTATTTT; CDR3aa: CASSPYLTSGGSDTQYF
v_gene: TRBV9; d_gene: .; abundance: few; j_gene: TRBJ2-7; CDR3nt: TGTGCCAGCAGCGTAGGAGGGGGTCCCTACGAGCAGTACTTC; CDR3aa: CASSVGGGPYEQYF
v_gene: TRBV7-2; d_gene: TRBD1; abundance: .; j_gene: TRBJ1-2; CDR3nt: TGTGCCAGCAGCCTTATCACCACAGGGGTTGGCTACCCCTTC; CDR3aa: CASSLITTGVGYPF